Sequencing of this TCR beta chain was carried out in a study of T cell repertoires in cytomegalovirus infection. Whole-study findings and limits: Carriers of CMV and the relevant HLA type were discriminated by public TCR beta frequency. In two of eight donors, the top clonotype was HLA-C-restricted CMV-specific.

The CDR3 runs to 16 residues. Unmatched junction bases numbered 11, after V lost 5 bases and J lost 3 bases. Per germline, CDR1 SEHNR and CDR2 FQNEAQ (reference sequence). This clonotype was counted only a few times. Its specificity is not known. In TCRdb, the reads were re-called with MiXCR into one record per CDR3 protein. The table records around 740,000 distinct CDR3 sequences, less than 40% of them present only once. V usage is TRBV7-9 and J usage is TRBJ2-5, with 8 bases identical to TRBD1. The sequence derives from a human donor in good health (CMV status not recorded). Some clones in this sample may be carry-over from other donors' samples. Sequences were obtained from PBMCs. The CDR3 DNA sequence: TGTGCCAGCAGCGGTCGACAGGGGAGTCGAGAAGAGACCCAGTACTTC. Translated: CASSGRQGSREETQYF.